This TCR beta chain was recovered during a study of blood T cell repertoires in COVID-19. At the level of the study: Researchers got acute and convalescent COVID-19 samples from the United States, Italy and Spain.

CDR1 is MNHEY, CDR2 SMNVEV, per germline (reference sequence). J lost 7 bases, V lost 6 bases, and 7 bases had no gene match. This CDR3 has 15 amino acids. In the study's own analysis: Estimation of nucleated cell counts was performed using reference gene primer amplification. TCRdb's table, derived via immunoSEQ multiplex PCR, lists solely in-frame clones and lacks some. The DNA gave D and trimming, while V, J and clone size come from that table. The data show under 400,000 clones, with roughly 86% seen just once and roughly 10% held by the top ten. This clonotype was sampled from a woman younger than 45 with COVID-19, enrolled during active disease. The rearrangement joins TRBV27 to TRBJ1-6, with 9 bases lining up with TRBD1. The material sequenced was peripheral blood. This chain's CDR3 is CASSPGTGKNSPLHF. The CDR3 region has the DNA TGTGCCAGCAGCCCTGGGACAGGGAAGAATTCACCCCTCCACTTT.